Presented here are 22 T cell receptor beta chains from one specimen sequenced in a study of blood T cell repertoires in COVID-19. Sequencing was performed with immunoSEQ multiplex PCR; in TCRdb, only in-frame clones are kept and a portion is missing. Here the sample spans about 220,000 clones, around 83% being singletons. Specimen: peripheral blood. Receptor source: a woman in her 70s with COVID-19, enrolled during active disease.

This clone turned up a few times. V gene TRBV19 combines with J gene TRBJ1-5; unclear D gene. V was shortened by 3 bases and J by 1 base, with 10 bases between the two germline ends. The CDR3 covers 15 residues. Germline V gene sequence: CDR1 LNHDA, CDR2 SQIVND (reference sequence). The CDR3 loop reads CASSIIPGSNQPQHF. The CDR3 coding sequence is TGTGCCAGTAGTATTATTCCGGGGAGCAATCAGCCCCAGCATTTT. The whole variable domain, filled in from reference TRBV19 and TRBJ1-5, reads DGGITQSPKYLFRKEGQNVTLSCEQNLNHDAMYWYRQDPGQGLRLIYYSQIVNDFQKGDIAEGYSVSREKKESFPLTVTSAQKNPTAFYLCASSIIPGSNQPQHFGDGTRLSIL.

V and J are TRBV10-3 and TRBJ2-1, with 10 bases fitting TRBD2. The CDR3 length is 16 residues. Germline loops: CDR1 ENHRY, CDR2 SYGVKD. J gave up 8 bases and V 4 bases, and 11 bases lay outside the gene matches. The CDR3 spells CAISGRGLAGEDEQFF. The DNA for the CDR3 is TGTGCCATCAGTGGGAGGGGGCTAGCGGGAGAGGATGAGCAGTTCTTC.

This sequence joins TRBV6-5 and TRBJ1-5; tentative D call: TRBD1 (5 bases). The CDR3 loop spans 13 amino acids. The germline V and J ends were trimmed by 8 bases and 5 bases, with 13 bases remaining between them. From germline, CDR1 is MNHEY and CDR2 SVGAGI. The CDR3 reads CASSLGGYQPQHF. The CDR3 DNA reads as TGTGCCAGCTCCCTGGGGGGGTATCAGCCCCAGCATTTT.

The chain employs TRBV24-1 and TRBJ2-2, with D possibly being TRBD2 (6 bases). The CDR3 extends over 14 amino acids. From germline, CDR1 is KGHDR and CDR2 SFDVKD. V lost 9 bases and J 3 bases, leaving 13 bases between the germline ends. As DNA, the CDR3 is TGTGCCACCGGCCTCGGGGGTCACACCGGGGAGCTGTTTTTT. Its protein is CATGLGGHTGELFF.

The gene calls are TRBV21-1 and TRBJ1-5; the table's D call, TRBD1, was not checked against the DNA. TRBV21-1 represents a pseudogene. There are 15 residues in the CDR3. CDR3: CASSKAQAAHQPQHF. The CDR3 DNA follows: TGTGCCAGCAGCAAAGCGCAGGCAGCCCATCAGCCCCAGCATTTT.

The J gene is TRBJ1-4, the V gene TRBV5-4, with 7 bases lining up with TRBD1. The length of the CDR3 is 15 residues. Trimming cost V 4 bases and J 8 bases; bases outside gene matches: 11. Germline values: CDR1 SGHNT, CDR2 YYREEE (reference sequence). CDR3 coding DNA: TGTGCCAGCAGCCTGGAGGGGGCGATTACAGAAAAACTGTTTTTT. Translated, it gives CASSLEGAITEKLFF.

The J gene is TRBJ1-4, the V gene TRBV30; perhaps TRBD1 as D (5 bases). Trimming shortened V by 4 bases and J by 8 bases, and 11 bases separated the two germline ends. CDR1 is GTSNPN and CDR2 is SVGIG in the germline V gene (reference sequence). The CDR3 runs to 12 residues. The CDR3 nucleotides read TGTGCCTGGAAGGGGTGGTCGGAAAAACTGTTTTTT. It specifies CAWKGWSEKLFF. Complete variable domain (other parts from reference TRBV30 and TRBJ1-4): SQTIHQWPATLVQPVGSPLSLECTVEGTSNPNLYWYRQAAGRGLQLLFYSVGIGQISSEVPQNLSASRPQDRQFILSSKKLLLSDSGFYLCAWKGWSEKLFFGSGTQLSVL.

J is TRBJ2-1 and V is TRBV2, with 11 bases matching TRBD2. CDR3 length: 16 amino acids. Germline assignment: CDR1 SNHLY and CDR2 FYNNEI. The V and J ends lost 5 bases and 3 bases, in that order; junction bases with no gene match: 6. The CDR3 region is CASSSRLAGNYNEQFF. The CDR3 nucleotides are TGTGCCAGCAGTAGTCGACTAGCGGGAAACTACAATGAGCAGTTCTTC.

This clone was seen a handful of times. V and J are TRBV4-3 and TRBJ2-1; TRBD1 aligns across 8 bases. Germline CDR1 reads LGHNA; CDR2 reads YSLEER. This CDR3 spans 14 amino acids. Germline trimming cut 0 bases from V and 9 bases from J; bases unmatched to any gene: 4. CDR3 in amino acids: CASSQEDRGGEQFF. DNA for the CDR3: TGCGCCAGCAGCCAAGAAGACAGGGGAGGTGAGCAGTTCTTC.

The CDR3 loop is CASSWGQENTEAFF. The CDR3 DNA reads as TGCGCCAGCAGCTGGGGACAGGAGAACACTGAAGCTTTCTTT. The chain recombines TRBV5-1 with TRBJ1-1, with 8 bases lining up with TRBD1. This CDR3 is built from 14 residues. Trimming cost V 3 bases and J 1 base; bases outside gene matches: 2. Looked up from germline, CDR1 is SGHRS and CDR2 is YFSETQ. Full variable domain (missing parts from reference TRBV5-1 and TRBJ1-1): KAGVTQTPRYLIKTRGQQVTLSCSPISGHRSVSWYQQTPGQGLQFLFEYFSETQRNKGNFPGRFSGRQFSNSRSEMNVSTLELGDSALYLCASSWGQENTEAFFGQGTRLTVV.

J is TRBJ1-3 and V is TRBV9; 9 bases are a match to TRBD1. Germline V gene data show CDR1 as SGDLS and CDR2 as YYNGEE. The V segment lost 0 bases and the J segment 0 bases; nucleotides outside the gene matches: 1. The CDR3 consists of 16 residues. The CDR3 loop is CASSVGQGGSGNTIYF. The DNA for the CDR3 is TGTGCCAGCAGCGTAGGACAGGGGGGCTCTGGAAACACCATATATTTT.

The V call is TRBV2, the J call TRBJ1-4; D not certain. The germline V gene has CDR1 SNHLY and CDR2 FYNNEI. CDR3 length equals 16 residues. V lost 3 bases, J lost 7 bases, and 18 bases lay in between. CDR3 in amino acids: CASSEEGPERSEKLFF. The DNA for the CDR3 is TGTGCCAGCAGTGAGGAGGGTCCGGAGAGGAGTGAAAAACTGTTTTTT. Using reference TRBV2 and TRBJ1-4 for the parts outside the CDR3, the full variable domain is EPEVTQTPSHQVTQMGQEVILRCVPISNHLYFYWYRQILGQKVEFLVSFYNNEISEKSEIFDDQFSVERPDGSNFTLKIRSTKLEDSAMYFCASSEEGPERSEKLFFGSGTQLSVL.

This chain joins TRBV24-1 and TRBJ2-2, with TRBD1 matching 7 bases. V dropped 6 bases and J dropped 3; count of bases not matched to a gene: 3. From germline, CDR1 is KGHDR and CDR2 SFDVKD. This CDR3 comprises 14 residues. CDR3 sequence reads: CATSMTGYTGELFF. CDR3 nucleotides: TGTGCCACCAGTATGACAGGGTACACCGGGGAGCTGTTTTTT.

The chain recombines TRBV29-1 with TRBJ2-7; TRBD2 agrees at 11 bases. Germline CDR1 and CDR2: SQVTM and ANQGSEA. The J segment lost 5 bases and the V segment lost 4 bases, leaving 7 bases of the junction unmatched. This CDR3 contains 14 residues. The CDR3 DNA is TGCAGCGTTGTTAGCGGGAGGGCCGGGAACGAGCAGTACTTC. The encoded protein is CSVVSGRAGNEQYF.

The chain employs TRBV7-2 and TRBJ2-7, with TRBD2 matching over 8 bases. CDR1 and CDR2 from the germline V gene are SGHTA and FQGNSA. The length of the CDR3 is 15 residues. The ends lost 5 bases at V and 6 bases at J; junction bases unmatched: 12. CDR3 residues: CASSLSAGGVSEQYF. CDR3 coding DNA: TGTGCCAGCAGCCTTAGCGCGGGAGGAGTGAGCGAGCAGTACTTC.

The chain combines TRBV18 with TRBJ2-1; 7 bases line up with TRBD1. CDR1 is KGHSH, CDR2 LQKENI, per germline. The CDR3 is made up of 15 amino acids. Germline trimming cut 0 bases from V and 1 base from J; bases unmatched to any gene: 0. This CDR3 reads CASSPPGQSYNEQFF. The CDR3 nucleotides read TGTGCCAGCTCACCACCGGGACAGTCCTACAATGAGCAGTTCTTC.

The rearrangement joins TRBV28 to TRBJ2-2, with D unclear. The CDR3 is 14 amino acids. Trimming cost V 7 bases and J 2 bases, with 11 bases left between them. CDR1 MDHEN and CDR2 SYDVKM come from the germline V gene. Here the CDR3 reads CASTVRVNTGELFF. DNA for the CDR3: TGTGCCAGCACCGTCCGGGTCAACACCGGGGAGCTGTTTTTT.

V gene TRBV10-2 combines with J gene TRBJ1-2; weak D call: TRBD1 (5 bases). The CDR3 consists of 13 residues. The germline V gene has CDR1 WSHSY and CDR2 SAAADI. V lost 8 bases and J 2 bases, leaving 12 bases between the germline ends. DNA for the CDR3: TGCGCCAGCCGTCGGGGGGAGAACTATGGCTACACCTTC. It encodes CASRRGENYGYTF.

This chain uses TRBV11-2 with TRBJ2-1; 8 bases fit TRBD1. Trimming removed 3 bases from V and 2 bases from J; junction bases left unmatched: 0. Germline CDR1 is SGHAT and CDR2 is FQNNGV. The CDR3 is made up of 14 amino acids. CDR3 region: CASSLTGAYNEQFF. Here the CDR3 DNA reads TGTGCCAGCAGCTTGACAGGGGCCTACAATGAGCAGTTCTTC.

The rearrangement uses TRBV15 and TRBJ1-1, with D hard to call. The germline CDR1 and CDR2 sequences are LNHNV and YYDKDF (reference sequence). Deletions cut 1 base from V and 1 base from J, with 10 bases between. This CDR3 is 15 amino acids long. CDR3 sequence: CATSRGGGWNTEAFF. The CDR3 nucleotides are TGTGCCACCAGCAGAGGAGGCGGATGGAACACTGAAGCTTTCTTT.

The rearrangement joins TRBV18 to TRBJ1-2; 7 nucleotides line up with TRBD1. Germline V lookup: CDR1 KGHSH, CDR2 LQKENI. The CDR3 extends over 14 amino acids. V lost 3 bases, J lost 3 bases, and 4 bases stayed unmatched. CDR3 region: CASSPPGGYYGYTF. CDR3 sequence (DNA): TGTGCCAGCTCACCCCCAGGGGGTTACTATGGCTACACCTTC.

The chain carries TRBV15 and TRBJ2-7; TRBD1 matches 7 bases. This CDR3 has 18 amino acids. The V gene's germline CDR1 is LNHNV and CDR2 YYDKDF (reference sequence). Trimming at V came to 1 base and at J to 1 base, leaving 13 bases not matched to a gene. CDR3 sequence: CATSRGEGGDPVSYEQYF. The CDR3 bases are TGTGCCACCAGCAGAGGTGAAGGGGGCGATCCCGTGTCCTACGAGCAGTACTTC.